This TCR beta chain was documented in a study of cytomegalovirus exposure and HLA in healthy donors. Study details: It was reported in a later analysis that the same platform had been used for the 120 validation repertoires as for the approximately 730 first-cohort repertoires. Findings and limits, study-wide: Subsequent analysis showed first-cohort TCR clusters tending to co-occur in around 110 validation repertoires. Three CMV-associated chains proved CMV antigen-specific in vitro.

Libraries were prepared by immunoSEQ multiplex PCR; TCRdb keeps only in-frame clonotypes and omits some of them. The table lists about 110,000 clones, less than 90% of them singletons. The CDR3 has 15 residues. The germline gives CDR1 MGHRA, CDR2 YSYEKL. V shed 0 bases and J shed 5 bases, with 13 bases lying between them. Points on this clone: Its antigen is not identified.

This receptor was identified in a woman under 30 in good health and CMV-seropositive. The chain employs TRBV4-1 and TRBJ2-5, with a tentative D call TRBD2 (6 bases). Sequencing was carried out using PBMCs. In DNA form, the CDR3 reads TGCGCCAGCAGCCAAGATCACCGGGGGAGGGAGACCCAGTACTTC. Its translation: CASSQDHRGRETQYF.